This section outlines one T cell receptor (beta chain) sequence together with its context. Its antigen is undetermined. Measured with immunoSEQ multiplex PCR; TCRdb has only the in-frame clones, and not every one. Here the sample spans some 15,000 clones, 89% being singletons. These data belong to a study of T cell repertoires and Cas9 in healthy adults. About the study: SpCas9-reactive CD4 and CD8 T cells were characterized for potency, cytotoxicity and lineage. The study, taken as a whole, reports: Reportedly, SpCas9-reactive effector T cell proliferation and function were mitigated by SpCas9-reactive Tregs in vitro.

The CDR3 runs to 13 residues. Germline CDR1 reads SGHDT; CDR2 reads YYEEEE. V lost 2 bases to trimming and J lost 9 bases, with 12 bases between them. This chain joins TRBV5-6 and TRBJ2-1, with unresolved D. Material: Tregs (CD4+, CD25+, CD127-, CD137-, CD154-) from PBMCs; culture status not recorded. The TCR was taken from a human donor in good health. CDR3 DNA sequence: TGTGCCAGCAGCTTAGTTAGGGCATTTGAGCAGTTCTTC. Translated: CASSLVRAFEQFF.